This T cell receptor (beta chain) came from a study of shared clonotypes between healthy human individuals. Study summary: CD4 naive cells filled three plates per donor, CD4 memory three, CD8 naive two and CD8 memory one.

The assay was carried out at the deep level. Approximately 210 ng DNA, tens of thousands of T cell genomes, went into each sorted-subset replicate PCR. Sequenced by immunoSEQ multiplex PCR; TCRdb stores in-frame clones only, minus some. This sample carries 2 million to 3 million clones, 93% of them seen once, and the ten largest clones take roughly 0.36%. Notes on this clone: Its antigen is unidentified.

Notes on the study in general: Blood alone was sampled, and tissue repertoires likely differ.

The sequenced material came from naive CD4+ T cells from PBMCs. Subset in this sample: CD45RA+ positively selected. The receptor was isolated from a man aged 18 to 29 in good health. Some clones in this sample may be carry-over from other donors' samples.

The CDR3 spells CASSGTAYEQYF. The CDR3, as DNA: TGTGCCAGCAGTGGTACAGCCTACGAGCAGTACTTC. The chain couples TRBV6-1 to TRBJ2-5; no definite D call. The end of the DNA fits TRBJ2-7 better, so the J call may be wrong. The CDR3 runs to 12 residues. Germline V gives CDR1 MNHNS, CDR2 SASEGT.